These T cell receptor beta chains were read from a single sample in a study of blood T cells in healthy people across ages. MiXCR, applied by TCRdb to the 5' RACE reads, yields one record per CDR3 protein. The table has over 550,000 distinct CDR3 sequences, approximately 30% seen once; the top ten hold around 14%. Material for sequencing was blood. These TCRs come from a woman over 75 in good health. The CDR3 runs from the conserved cysteine through the conserved F or W. D genes are given only for firm matches. Clone sizes are given selectively: once, few, many, or a class where the clone is expanded.

abundance,d_gene,j_gene,v_gene,CDR3aa,CDR3nt
-,-,TRBJ1-6,TRBV9,CASSVGTQGLAESPLHF,TGTGCCAGCAGCGTAGGGACTCAGGGGTTGGCAGAATCACCCCTCCACTTT
-,-,TRBJ1-5,TRBV7-8,CASSPQGRSNQPQHF,TGTGCCAGCAGCCCACAGGGACGGTCCAATCAGCCCCAGCATTTT
many,-,TRBJ1-2,TRBV27,CASSFDPKYGYTF,TGTGCCAGCAGTTTCGACCCTAAATATGGCTACACCTTC
many,TRBD1,TRBJ2-6,TRBV5-1,CASSMVTGLSGANVLTF,TGCGCCAGCAGCATGGTGACAGGGCTATCAGGGGCCAACGTCCTGACTTTC
-,-,TRBJ2-4,TRBV30,CAWSLTGEGVGIQYF,TGTGCCTGGAGTCTGACTGGAGAGGGGGTGGGCATTCAGTACTTC
-,TRBD2,TRBJ2-7,TRBV7-9,CASRPAGTSFHEQYF,TGTGCCAGCAGACCTGCCGGGACTAGCTTCCACGAGCAGTACTTC
few,-,TRBJ2-2,TRBV6-2/TRBV6-3,CASSYVGRGTGELFF,TGTGCCAGCAGTTACGTGGGACGAGGGACCGGGGAGCTGTTTTTT
-,-,TRBJ2-1,TRBV5-1,CASSDRQRAGNEQFF,TGCGCCAGCAGCGATAGACAGAGGGCTGGTAATGAGCAGTTCTTC
few,-,TRBJ1-1,TRBV5-4,CASSARQVNTEAFF,TGTGCCAGCAGCGCCCGACAGGTGAACACTGAAGCTTTCTTT
-,TRBD1,TRBJ1-6,TRBV3-1,CASSLGQVENSPLHF,TGTGCCAGCAGTCTCGGACAGGTCGAGAATTCACCCCTCCACTTT
many,-,TRBJ2-3,TRBV5-1,CASSLGRSDTDTQYF,TGCGCCAGCAGCTTAGGCAGGTCCGACACAGATACGCAGTATTTT
few,TRBD2,TRBJ2-1,TRBV13,CASSYGASGGDEQFF,TGTGCCAGCAGCTACGGGGCTAGCGGGGGGGATGAGCAGTTCTTC
-,-,TRBJ2-2,TRBV11-2,CASSPNRSSRELFF,TGTGCCAGCAGCCCAAACAGGTCGTCCCGGGAGCTGTTTTTT
-,-,TRBJ1-6,TRBV21-1,CASSKVARAGDLGSPLHF,TGTGCCAGCAGCAAAGTTGCCCGGGCAGGGGACTTAGGTTCACCCCTCCACTTT
many,-,TRBJ2-4,TRBV4-2,CASSQGLTGLAKNIQYF,TGTGCCAGCAGCCAAGGCCTCACTGGGCTAGCCAAAAACATTCAGTACTTC
many,-,TRBJ2-7,TRBV28,CASKGRVYEQYF,TGTGCCAGCAAGGGCAGGGTCTACGAGCAGTACTTC
many,-,TRBJ2-7,TRBV21-1,CASSNTPLAYEQYF,TGTGCCAGCAGTAACACACCCCTAGCGTACGAGCAGTACTTC
-,-,TRBJ1-2,TRBV10-3,CTIRSRVGYGYTF,TGTACCATCAGGTCACGCGTGGGGTATGGCTACACCTTC
-,TRBD2,TRBJ2-7,TRBV10-3,CVISERSGGRNEQYF,TGTGTCATCAGTGAAAGGTCGGGGGGGCGGAATGAGCAGTACTTC
-,TRBD2,TRBJ2-1,TRBV7-2,CASSLDGRGGLYVVNEQFF,TGTGCCAGCAGCTTAGATGGGCGGGGGGGCCTTTACGTGGTAAATGAGCAGTTCTTC
many,-,TRBJ2-3,TRBV18,CASSPPVRATDTQYF,TGTGCCAGCTCACCACCGGTCCGGGCCACAGATACGCAGTATTTT
many,-,TRBJ2-7,TRBV14,CATAGPFLYEQYF,TGTGCCACCGCAGGGCCTTTTCTCTACGAGCAGTACTTC
-,-,TRBJ2-7,TRBV7-2,CAGSGGQSYEQYF,TGTGCCGGCAGTGGGGGGCAGAGCTACGAGCAGTACTTC
many,-,TRBJ2-7,TRBV7-6,CASPTRCEQYF,TGTGCCAGCCCCACCCGCTGCGAGCAGTACTTC
-,-,TRBJ2-7,TRBV7-9,CASSPQGGLYNEQYF,TGTGCCAGCAGTCCCCAGGGGGGATTATACAATGAGCAGTACTTC
many,-,TRBJ1-6,TRBV6-5,CASSRPTAGTNSPLHF,TGTGCCAGCAGCCGACCCACGGCAGGGACAAATTCACCCCTCCACTTT
-,TRBD1,TRBJ2-1,TRBV6-5,CASSPRTGPYEQFF,TGTGCCAGCAGTCCTCGGACAGGGCCCTACGAGCAGTTCTTC
-,TRBD1,TRBJ2-2,TRBV5-1,CASSRDRGWAGELFF,TGCGCCAGCAGCCGGGACAGGGGATGGGCCGGGGAGCTGTTTTTT
few,-,TRBJ1-1,TRBV30,CAWNRQLNTEAFF,TGTGCCTGGAATAGACAGTTGAACACTGAAGCTTTCTTT
-,TRBD1,TRBJ2-5,TRBV5-1,CTNSLGQILRETQYF,TGCACCAACAGCTTGGGACAGATTTTACGAGAGACCCAGTACTTC
-,TRBD2,TRBJ2-5,TRBV15,CATSRDRGGVETQYF,TGTGCCACCAGCAGAGATCGGGGAGGGGTGGAGACCCAGTACTTC
few,-,TRBJ2-3,TRBV18,CASSPYSITSTDTQYF,TGTGCCAGCTCACCATACAGCATAACTAGCACAGATACGCAGTATTTT
few,-,TRBJ1-2,TRBV7-3,CASSLSPDYGYTF,TGTGCCAGCAGCTTATCCCCCGACTATGGCTACACCTTC
-,-,TRBJ2-2,TRBV6-2/TRBV6-3,CASRNSRTGSGELFF,TGTGCCAGCAGGAACTCTCGGACGGGCAGCGGGGAGCTGTTTTTT
many,TRBD1,TRBJ2-3,TRBV18,CASSPSARGLSDTQYF,TGTGCCAGCTCACCATCGGCCAGGGGGCTGTCGGATACGCAGTATTTT
-,-,TRBJ2-7,TRBV7-8,CASSLVPGIPDEQYF,TGTGCCAGCAGCTTAGTCCCCGGGATACCGGACGAGCAGTACTTC
few,-,TRBJ1-5,TRBV29-1,CSVGEGDQPQHF,TGCAGCGTTGGTGAGGGGGACCAGCCCCAGCATTTT
-,TRBD2,TRBJ2-7,TRBV3-1,CASRGGSSYEQYF,TGTGCCAGCCGGGGGGGTAGCTCCTACGAGCAGTACTTC
-,-,TRBJ2-1,TRBV5-6,CASSFVYDNEQFF,TGTGCCAGCAGCTTTGTTTACGACAATGAGCAGTTCTTC
few,-,TRBJ1-6,TRBV30,CASRREGNVRSPLHF,TGTGCCTCCCGCAGGGAGGGAAATGTGAGATCACCCCTCCACTTT
-,-,TRBJ1-2,TRBV7-9,CATEAVPANYGYTF,TGTGCCACCGAAGCAGTGCCGGCTAACTATGGCTACACCTTC
many,-,TRBJ2-5,TRBV5-8,CASSVGLVEETQYF,TGTGCCAGCAGCGTTGGACTCGTAGAAGAGACCCAGTACTTC
-,-,TRBJ1-1,TRBV4-1,CASSQRDRMNTEAFF,TGCGCCAGCAGCCAGAGGGACCGAATGAACACTGAAGCTTTCTTT
-,-,TRBJ1-1,TRBV20-1,CSARDQHMNTEAFF,TGCAGTGCTAGAGATCAGCATATGAACACTGAAGCTTTCTTT
-,TRBD1,TRBJ2-1,TRBV5-1,CASRLDRGPNNEQFF,TGCGCCAGCAGACTCGACAGGGGTCCTAACAATGAGCAGTTCTTC
-,TRBD1,TRBJ1-1,TRBV7-9,CASSLTGGKNTEAFF,TGTGCCAGCAGCCTTACAGGGGGGAAAAACACTGAAGCTTTCTTT
many,-,TRBJ2-5,TRBV18,CASSTQETQYF,TGTGCCAGCTCAACTCAAGAGACCCAGTACTTC
many,-,TRBJ2-3,TRBV4-2,CASSQVQGRDTDTQYF,TGTGCCAGCAGCCAAGTACAGGGCAGAGACACAGATACGCAGTATTTT
many,TRBD1,TRBJ2-2,TRBV20-1,CSATGQGVTGELFF,TGCAGTGCAACTGGACAGGGGGTCACCGGGGAGCTGTTTTTT
few,-,TRBJ2-7,TRBV20-1,CSARDAKSSYEQYF,TGCAGTGCTAGAGATGCTAAGAGCTCCTACGAGCAGTACTTC
few,-,TRBJ1-1,TRBV2,CASLTELNTEAFF,TGTGCCAGCCTGACAGAGTTGAACACTGAAGCTTTCTTT
-,-,TRBJ1-1,TRBV20-1,CSARVGRAVTAFF,TGCAGTGCTAGAGTTGGCCGAGCGGTGACGGCTTTCTTT
-,TRBD1,TRBJ1-1,TRBV11-2,CASSLFSLGQMNTEAFF,TGTGCCAGCAGCTTATTTTCTCTGGGACAGATGAACACTGAAGCTTTCTTT